The 15 T cell receptor beta chains below were found in one sample sequenced in a study of blood T cells in healthy people across ages. Sample-barcoded 5' priming and a J-beta primer mix drove a second PCR of roughly 6 to 12 cycles. MiXCR, applied by TCRdb to the 5' RACE reads, yields one record per CDR3 protein. The sample lists 1.5 million or so distinct CDR3 sequences, about 43% occurring once. Sequencing was done on a sample of blood. The receptors derive from a woman under 30 in good health.

The chain recombines TRBV11-2 with TRBJ2-5; no clear D. Trimming shortened V by 2 bases and J by 3 bases, and 16 bases separated the two germline ends. CDR1 is SGHAT, CDR2 FQNNGV, per germline. CDR3 length equals 16 residues. The CDR3 sequence is CASSLNRPVGKETQYF. The CDR3 nucleotides are TGTGCCAGCAGCTTAAACCGCCCGGTAGGAAAAGAGACCCAGTACTTC.

The gene calls are TRBV28 and TRBJ2-3, with 8 bases identical to TRBD1. The V gene end was trimmed by 5 bases and the J gene end by 3 bases; junction bases not matched to a gene: 7. CDR3 size: 15 residues. Germline V CDR1 and CDR2: MDHEN, SYDVKM. The DNA of the CDR3 is TGTGCCAGCAGTGCCTCCTGGACAGGGACAGATACGCAGTATTTT. It encodes CASSASWTGTDTQYF. The variable domain in full, with the rest retrieved from reference TRBV28 and TRBJ2-3, is DVKVTQSSRYLVKRTGEKVFLECVQDMDHENMFWYRQDPGLGLRLIYFSYDVKMKEKGDIPEGYSVSREKKERFSLILESASTNQTSMYLCASSASWTGTDTQYFGPGTRLTVL.

This clonotype was observed a handful of times. The chain carries TRBV18 and TRBJ2-1; 10 bases fit TRBD2. The V gene end was trimmed by 3 bases and the J gene end by 6 bases; junction bases not matched to a gene: 5. CDR3 size: 15 residues. Per germline, CDR1 KGHSH and CDR2 LQKENI. The CDR3 region has the DNA TGTGCCAGCTCACCTCTAGCGGGAGCGGGCAATGAGCAGTTCTTC. Translated: CASSPLAGAGNEQFF.

V usage is TRBV6-5 and J usage is TRBJ2-5; 10 nucleotides align to TRBD1. The DNA end is more similar to TRBJ2-7, so the J call may be wrong. Per germline, CDR1 MNHEY and CDR2 SVGAGI. The CDR3 length is 15 residues. CDR3 DNA: TGTGCCAGCAGTGCAGGACAGGGGGGCTACTACGAGCAGTACTTC. Amino acids: CASSAGQGGYYEQYF.

The chain couples TRBV7-9 to TRBJ2-5; D not certain. The CDR3 contains 15 residues. Trimming cost V 5 bases and J 1 base, with 14 bases left between them. Germline lookup yields CDR1 SEHNR and CDR2 FQNEAQ (reference sequence). The chain's CDR3 is CASSPGTVSQETQYF. The CDR3 nucleotides read TGTGCCAGCAGCCCAGGAACAGTTAGCCAAGAGACCCAGTACTTC.

This chain uses TRBV10-3 with TRBJ2-2, with TRBD1 identical over 10 bases. The CDR3 runs to 14 residues. CDR1 ENHRY and CDR2 SYGVKD come from the germline V gene. Trimming cost V 10 bases and J 3 bases; bases outside gene matches: 5. CDR3 sequence: CATGTGADTGELFF. In DNA, the CDR3 is TGTGCCACCGGGACAGGGGCTGACACCGGGGAGCTGTTTTTT.

The rearrangement joins TRBV20-1 to TRBJ1-1, with a tentative D call TRBD1 (5 bases). Germline lookup yields CDR1 DFQATT and CDR2 SNEGSKA (reference sequence). This CDR3 region has 12 residues. V was pared by 6 bases and J by 4 bases, with 12 bases between. CDR3 amino acids: CSAHWGSTEAFF. The CDR3 coding sequence is TGCAGTGCCCACTGGGGCAGCACTGAAGCTTTCTTT.

The rearrangement uses TRBV6-1 and TRBJ1-5; no reliable D call. V dropped 3 bases and J dropped 7 bases, with 13 bases sitting between them. Germline CDR1 is MNHNS and CDR2 is SASEGT. CDR3 size: 14 residues. The CDR3 is CASSEPRQGQPQHF. The CDR3 coding sequence is TGTGCCAGCAGTGAGCCCCGGCAAGGCCAGCCCCAGCATTTT.

This chain links TRBV5-1 with TRBJ1-2, with TRBD1 identical over 7 bases. The germline gives CDR1 SGHRS, CDR2 YFSETQ. V dropped 5 bases and J dropped 7; count of bases not matched to a gene: 11. This CDR3 region has 14 residues. The CDR3 loop reads CASRGGQVVSGYTF. The CDR3 bases are TGCGCCAGCAGAGGTGGACAGGTAGTTTCTGGCTACACCTTC.

V usage is TRBV20-1 and J usage is TRBJ2-7; 7 positions match TRBD2. Germline assignment: CDR1 DFQATT and CDR2 SNEGSKA (reference sequence). This CDR3 comprises 11 residues. V was pared by 6 bases and J by 6 bases, with 5 bases of the junction left unmatched. CDR3 bases: TGCAGTGCGACCCTAGCGGCCGAGCAGTACTTC. Protein product: CSATLAAEQYF.

This clonotype has a handful of counts. The chain carries TRBV7-2 and TRBJ2-1; TRBD2 might be the D (6 bases). V lost 4 bases and J 3 bases, leaving 13 bases between the germline ends. The germline V gene encodes CDR1 SGHTA and CDR2 FQGNSA. This CDR3 is 15 amino acids long. The CDR3 coding sequence is TGTGCCAGCAGCTCGATGGGGGGTTTCTACAATGAGCAGTTCTTC. It specifies CASSSMGGFYNEQFF.

The genes are TRBV6-6 and TRBJ2-3, with D perhaps TRBD2 (5 bases). The CDR3 length is 15 residues. CDR1 and CDR2 from the germline V gene are MNHNY and SVGAGI (reference sequence). The V end was cut by 10 bases, the J end by 2 bases, with 19 bases between. The CDR3 spells CATRPPGVSTDTQYF. CDR3 nucleotide sequence: TGTGCCACCCGCCCCCCCGGGGTTTCCACAGATACGCAGTATTTT.

The table lists this clonotype with many counts. The V call is TRBV5-4, the J call TRBJ2-1; tentatively, D is TRBD2 (5 bases). The CDR3 contains 16 residues. Trimming removed 1 base from V and 0 bases from J, with 11 bases in between. In germline, CDR1 is SGHNT, CDR2 YYREEE (reference sequence). The CDR3 DNA follows: TGTGCCAGCAGCTTGAAGAGACTAACCTCCTACAATGAGCAGTTCTTC. Protein sequence: CASSLKRLTSYNEQFF.

In its sample, this clonotype was seen a few times. The rearrangement links TRBV11-2 to TRBJ2-7, with 7 bases that match TRBD2. Trimming cost V 1 base and J 0 bases; bases outside gene matches: 9. The CDR3 has 17 residues. The germline CDR1 and CDR2 sequences are SGHAT and FQNNGV. The CDR3 here is CASSLAITSVASYEQYF. The CDR3 nucleotides read TGTGCCAGCAGCTTAGCGATAACTAGCGTCGCCTCCTACGAGCAGTACTTC.

In the case of this clonotype: The junction and the germline gene differ at one end; a read error may be behind it. J is TRBJ2-1 and V is TRBV29-1; either TRBD1 or TRBD2 may fit D (6 bases each). From germline, CDR1 is SQVTM and CDR2 ANQGSEA. The CDR3 has 12 residues. The CDR3 protein is CSIERGASEQFF. The CDR3 coding sequence is TGCAGCATTGAGAGGGGGGCCTCGGAGCAGTTCTTC.